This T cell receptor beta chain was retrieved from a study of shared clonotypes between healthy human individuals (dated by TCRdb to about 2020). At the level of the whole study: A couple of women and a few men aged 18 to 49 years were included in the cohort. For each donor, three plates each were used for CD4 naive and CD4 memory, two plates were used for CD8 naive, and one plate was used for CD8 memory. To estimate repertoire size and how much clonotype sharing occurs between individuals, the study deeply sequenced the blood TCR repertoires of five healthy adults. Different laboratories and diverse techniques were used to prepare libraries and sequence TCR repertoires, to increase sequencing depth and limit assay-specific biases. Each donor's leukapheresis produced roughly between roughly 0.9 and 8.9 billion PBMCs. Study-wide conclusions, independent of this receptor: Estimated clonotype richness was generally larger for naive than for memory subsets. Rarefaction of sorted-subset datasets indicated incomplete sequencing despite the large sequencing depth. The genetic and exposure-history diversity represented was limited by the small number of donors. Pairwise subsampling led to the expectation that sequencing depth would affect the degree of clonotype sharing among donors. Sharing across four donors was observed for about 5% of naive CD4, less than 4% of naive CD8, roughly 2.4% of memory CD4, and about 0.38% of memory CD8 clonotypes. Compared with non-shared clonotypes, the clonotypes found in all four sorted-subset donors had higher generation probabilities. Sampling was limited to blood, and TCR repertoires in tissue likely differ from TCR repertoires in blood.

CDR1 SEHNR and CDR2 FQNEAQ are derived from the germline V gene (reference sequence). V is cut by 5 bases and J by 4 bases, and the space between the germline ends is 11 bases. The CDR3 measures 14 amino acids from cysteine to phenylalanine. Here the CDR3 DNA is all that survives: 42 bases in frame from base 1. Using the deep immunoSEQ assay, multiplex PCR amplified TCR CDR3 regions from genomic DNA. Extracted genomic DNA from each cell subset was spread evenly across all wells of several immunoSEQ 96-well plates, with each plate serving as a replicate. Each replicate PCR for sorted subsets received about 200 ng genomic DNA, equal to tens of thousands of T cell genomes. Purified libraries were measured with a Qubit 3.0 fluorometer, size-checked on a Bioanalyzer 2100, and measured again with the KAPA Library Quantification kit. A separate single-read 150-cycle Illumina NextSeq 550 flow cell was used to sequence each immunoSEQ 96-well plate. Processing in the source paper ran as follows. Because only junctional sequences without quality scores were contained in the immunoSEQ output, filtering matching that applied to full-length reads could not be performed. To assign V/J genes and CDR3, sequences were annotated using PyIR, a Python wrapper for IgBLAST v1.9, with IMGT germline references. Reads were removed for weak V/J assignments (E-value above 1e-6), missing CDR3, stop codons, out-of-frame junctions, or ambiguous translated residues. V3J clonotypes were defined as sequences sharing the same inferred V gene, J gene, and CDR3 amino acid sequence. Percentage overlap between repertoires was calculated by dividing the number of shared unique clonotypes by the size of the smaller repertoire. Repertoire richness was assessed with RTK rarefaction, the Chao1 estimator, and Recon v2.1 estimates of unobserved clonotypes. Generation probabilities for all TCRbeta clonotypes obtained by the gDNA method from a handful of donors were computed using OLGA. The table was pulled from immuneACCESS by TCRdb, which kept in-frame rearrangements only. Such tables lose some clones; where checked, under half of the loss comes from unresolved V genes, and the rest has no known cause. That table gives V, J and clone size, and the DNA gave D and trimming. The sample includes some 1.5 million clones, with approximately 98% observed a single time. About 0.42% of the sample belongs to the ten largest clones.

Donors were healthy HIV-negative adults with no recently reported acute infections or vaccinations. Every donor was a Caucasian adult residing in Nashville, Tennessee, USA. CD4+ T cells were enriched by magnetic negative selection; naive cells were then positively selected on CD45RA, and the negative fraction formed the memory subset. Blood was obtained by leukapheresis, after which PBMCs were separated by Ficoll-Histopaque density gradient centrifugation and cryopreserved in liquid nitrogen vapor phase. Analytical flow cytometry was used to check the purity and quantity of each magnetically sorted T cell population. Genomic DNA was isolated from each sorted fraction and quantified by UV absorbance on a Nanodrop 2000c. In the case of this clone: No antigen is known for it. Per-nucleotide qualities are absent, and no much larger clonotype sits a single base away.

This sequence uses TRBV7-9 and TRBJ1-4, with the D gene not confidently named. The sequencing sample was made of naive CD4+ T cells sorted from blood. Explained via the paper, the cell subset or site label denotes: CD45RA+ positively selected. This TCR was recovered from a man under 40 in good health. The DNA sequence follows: TGTGCCAGCAGCGCGACGTGGCTTAATGAAAAACTGTTTTTT. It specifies CASSATWLNEKLFF. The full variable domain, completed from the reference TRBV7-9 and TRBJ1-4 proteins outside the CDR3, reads DTGVSQNPRHKITKRGQNVTFRCDPISEHNRLYWYRQTLGQGPEFLTYFQNEAQLEKSRLLSDRFSAERPKGSFSTLEIQRTEQGDSAMYLCASSATWLNEKLFFGSGTQLSVL.